The clone carrying this TCR beta chain was seen a few times. Its target is not known. Trimming removed 6 bases from V and 5 bases from J, with 5 bases in between. The germline V gene has CDR1 MNHNS and CDR2 SASEGT. The CDR3 is 11 residues long. This sample was included in a study of T cells in Graves' hyperthyroidism and ophthalmopathy. Study results and limitations: Most expanded thyroid clonotypes above 0.001 also appeared in blood.

RNA transcripts yielded amplified TCR beta CDR3 regions. First-round RT-PCR of the TCR CDR3 relied on the HTBI primer set. TCRdb re-called the multiplex PCR reads through MiXCR, storing one row per CDR3 protein. The data hold nearly 600,000 distinct CDR3 sequences, with approximately 15% observed a single time. Patients were excluded because of uncontrolled infection, other autoimmune disease, pregnancy or lactation. The V gene is TRBV6-1, the J gene TRBJ2-4; D possibly corresponds to TRBD1 (5 bases). The material sequenced was blood. This sequence was found in a woman aged 18-35 years with Graves' ophthalmopathy. DNA of the CDR3: TGTGCCAGCAGGACAGAAAACATTCAGTACTTC. Encoded protein: CASRTENIQYF.